These 27 T cell receptor beta chains originate from one sample sequenced in a study of blood T cells in healthy people across ages. It was with a sample-barcoded 5' primer and a J-beta primer mix that a second PCR of roughly 7 to 12 cycles was run. TCRdb re-called the 5' RACE reads through MiXCR, storing one row per CDR3 protein. The profile shows around 1,900,000 distinct CDR3 sequences, 39% of them singletons. The sample was blood. The receptor source for this set is a human donor in good health.

This clonotype was seen a single time. This chain joins TRBV29-1 and TRBJ2-5; D is uncertain. V was shortened by 4 bases and J by 4 bases, with 4 bases between the two germline ends. The CDR3 has 10 residues. Germline V gene sequence: CDR1 SQVTM, CDR2 ANQGSEA. The CDR3 region has the DNA TGCAGCGTTGCCTCAGAGACCCAGTACTTC. Translating it yields CSVASETQYF.

This clonotype was detected a few times. The V gene is TRBV24-1, the J gene TRBJ2-3; tentative D call: TRBD1 (6 bases). Germline V gene data show CDR1 as KGHDR and CDR2 as SFDVKD. This CDR3 region has 14 residues. V was clipped by 3 bases and J by 4 bases, with 10 bases between them. The DNA for the CDR3 is TGTGCCACCAGTGATCCCGGACAGCCAGATACGCAGTATTTT. As protein: CATSDPGQPDTQYF.

The rearrangement uses TRBV29-1 and TRBJ2-5; 9 bases agree with TRBD2. The CDR3 covers 14 residues. Losses at the gene ends were 5 bases for V and 2 bases for J; bases not matched to a gene: 6. The germline V gene has CDR1 SQVTM and CDR2 ANQGSEA. In DNA, the CDR3 is TGCAGCGTTCTAGCGGGGAGGGAACAAGAGACCCAGTACTTC. This sequence encodes CSVLAGREQETQYF.

V usage is TRBV12-5 and J usage is TRBJ1-5, with D perhaps matching TRBD1 (6 bases). The CDR3 spans 20 residues. Germline CDR1 and CDR2: LGHNT and FRNRAP. The germline V and J ends were trimmed by 3 bases and 0 bases, with 24 bases remaining between them. CDR3 nucleotide sequence: TGTGCTAGTGGTTTTAGGGGGGGCCGGGGGGTTATCTATAGCAATCAGCCCCAGCATTTT. It codes for CASGFRGGRGVIYSNQPQHF.

The rearrangement links TRBV6-1 to TRBJ2-5; TRBD2 matches 12 bases. The V gene end was trimmed by 6 bases and the J gene end by 3 bases; junction bases not matched to a gene: 14. Germline CDR1 is MNHNS and CDR2 is SASEGT. The CDR3 has 18 amino acids. The CDR3 DNA reads TGTGCCAGCAGCCTACTAGCGGGGGGCCTGCGAGTCGAAGAGACCCAGTACTTC. It encodes CASSLLAGGLRVEETQYF.

This clonotype was observed a handful of times. The V and J genes are TRBV5-1 and TRBJ2-7; TRBD1 agrees at 9 bases. Germline V gives CDR1 SGHRS, CDR2 YFSETQ. V was pared by 4 bases and J by 5 bases, with 7 bases of the junction left unmatched. The CDR3 has 14 residues. The CDR3 region is CASSLRTGENEQYF. DNA for the CDR3: TGCGCCAGCAGCCTCCGGACAGGGGAAAACGAGCAGTACTTC.

This clonotype was found a few times. The rearrangement uses TRBV10-3 and TRBJ1-1; D remains ambiguous. With 2 bases removed from V and 1 base from J, the gap between germline ends came to 5 bases. CDR3 length: 13 residues. Germline CDR1 reads ENHRY; CDR2 reads SYGVKD. The CDR3 loop reads CAISETPNTEAFF. As DNA, the CDR3 is TGTGCCATCAGTGAGACACCGAACACTGAAGCTTTCTTT.

This clonotype has only a few counts. This chain links TRBV7-3 with TRBJ2-3; no clear D gene. Germline CDR1 SGHTA, CDR2 FQGTGA. Trimming left V 2 bases short and J 4 bases short, with 10 bases between. The CDR3 has 14 residues. The CDR3 DNA reads TGTGCCAGCAGCTTATTTACAGCCTCAGATACGCAGTATTTT. This translates into CASSLFTASDTQYF.

J is TRBJ2-2 and V is TRBV10-3, with 7 bases matching TRBD1. Germline CDR1 is ENHRY and CDR2 is SYGVKD. The V segment lost 6 bases and the J segment 6 bases; nucleotides outside the gene matches: 7. This CDR3 is 14 amino acids long. Here the CDR3 reads CAISLNRGAGELFF. As DNA, the CDR3 is TGTGCCATCAGCCTAAACAGGGGTGCCGGGGAGCTGTTTTTT.

The V gene is TRBV5-1, the J gene TRBJ2-4, with unresolved D. CDR3 length equals 16 residues. Per the germline V gene, CDR1 is SGHRS and CDR2 is YFSETQ. The ends were cut back, 0 bases at V and 0 bases at J, with 10 bases in the middle. CDR3 DNA sequence: TGCGCCAGCAGCTTGGCGGCGGAACTAGCCAAAAACATTCAGTACTTC. It encodes CASSLAAELAKNIQYF.

Remarks on this clonotype: At one of its ends the junction is not consistent with the germline gene, which may arise from a read error. The J gene is TRBJ2-3, the V gene TRBV20-1, with D perhaps TRBD2 (5 bases). The germline CDR1 and CDR2 sequences are DFQATT and SNEGSKA (reference sequence). There are 14 residues in the CDR3. The CDR3 here is CGAIRGSRADTQYF. CDR3 DNA sequence: TGCGGTGCTATACGGGGATCTAGAGCAGATACGCAGTATTTT.

This clonotype was counted a few times. The chain joins TRBV7-2 to TRBJ1-6; D gene unclear. This CDR3 is built from 14 residues. V lost 5 bases to trimming and J lost 6 bases, with 11 bases between them. The germline V gene encodes CDR1 SGHTA and CDR2 FQGNSA. DNA of the CDR3: TGTGCCAGCAGCGCTAGGATTTTTAATTCACCCCTCCACTTT. Its translation: CASSARIFNSPLHF.

This clonotype was found a few times. This chain connects TRBV29-1 to TRBJ1-1, with D hard to call. The CDR3 extends over 15 amino acids. V was shortened by 5 bases and J by 1 base, with 17 bases between the two germline ends. Germline-derived CDR1 and CDR2 are SQVTM and ANQGSEA. The CDR3 sequence: CSVKGGRTKNTEAFF. CDR3 nucleotide sequence: TGCAGCGTTAAGGGCGGGAGGACCAAGAACACTGAAGCTTTCTTT.

This sequence joins TRBV25-1 and TRBJ2-1; D possibly uses TRBD1 or TRBD2 (6 bases each). Trimming shortened V by 3 bases and J by 8 bases, and 17 bases separated the two germline ends. CDR1 and CDR2 (germline): MGHDK, SYGVNS. CDR3 length equals 15 residues. The CDR3 nucleotides are TGTGCCAGCAGTGATTCCCCTGGGGGGCCTGATGAGCAGTTCTTC. Translating it yields CASSDSPGGPDEQFF.

There are a few counts of this clonotype. This sequence joins TRBV2 and TRBJ1-2, with unresolved D. The CDR3 contains 13 residues. The germline V gene encodes CDR1 SNHLY and CDR2 FYNNEI. V was cut by 8 bases and J by 4 bases, with 14 bases left in between. CDR3 sequence reads: CASWVAWVYGYTF. In nucleotides, the CDR3 is TGTGCCAGCTGGGTCGCCTGGGTCTATGGCTACACCTTC.

The chain is built from TRBV28 and TRBJ2-7, with a tentative D call TRBD1 (6 bases). V shed 3 bases and J shed 5 bases, with 17 bases lying between them. Per germline, CDR1 MDHEN and CDR2 SYDVKM. There are 15 residues in the CDR3. The CDR3 DNA sequence: TGTGCCAGCAGTTTTTTGCCAGGGGTCGGGAACGAGCAGTACTTC. Its protein is CASSFLPGVGNEQYF.

CDR3 amino acids: CSVEGMDRGHLNEQFF. The CDR3 DNA follows: TGCAGCGTTGAAGGGATGGACAGGGGGCATCTGAATGAGCAGTTCTTC. The genes are TRBV29-1 and TRBJ2-1; TRBD1 matches at 11 bases. After removal of 1 base from V and 7 bases from J, the junction contained 9 bases not matched to a gene. The CDR3 is made up of 16 amino acids. The V gene's germline CDR1 is SQVTM and CDR2 ANQGSEA.

The rearrangement joins TRBV28 to TRBJ2-1; D not resolved. Trimming took off 6 bases at V and 8 bases at J, with 8 bases between the two ends. This CDR3 has 11 residues. Germline values: CDR1 MDHEN, CDR2 SYDVKM. CDR3 DNA sequence: TGTGCCAGCAGCTCGAGTCATGAGCAGTTCTTC. Translated: CASSSSHEQFF.

This clonotype came up a few times. At one boundary the junction diverges from the germline segment, which might be a read error. This chain uses TRBV18 with TRBJ2-7; 10 bases agree with TRBD1. CDR1 is KGHSH and CDR2 is LQKENI in the germline V gene. The CDR3 is 17 residues long. The CDR3 spells CASPPPNIETGGLWKYF. CDR3 DNA sequence: TGTGCCAGCCCACCACCGAATATCGAGACAGGGGGCCTATGGAAGTACTTC.

Only a few counts were recorded for this clonotype. The chain carries TRBV20-1 and TRBJ2-1; 12 nucleotides match TRBD2. The length of the CDR3 is 14 residues. Germline V gene lookup returns CDR1 DFQATT and CDR2 SNEGSKA (reference sequence). V shed 7 bases, J shed 4 bases, and the junction held 5 bases outside the gene matches. CDR3 residues: CSVGTSGLYNEQFF. CDR3 nucleotide sequence: TGCAGTGTTGGGACTAGCGGGCTGTACAATGAGCAGTTCTTC.

The rearrangement uses TRBV2 and TRBJ2-1, with 7 bases lining up with TRBD1. CDR1 is SNHLY, CDR2 FYNNEI, per germline. This CDR3 is 14 amino acids long. The J segment lost 2 bases and the V segment lost 6 bases, leaving 4 bases of the junction unmatched. CDR3 sequence: CASRLTGTYNEQFF. CDR3 bases: TGTGCCAGCAGGCTGACAGGGACCTACAATGAGCAGTTCTTC.

The J gene is TRBJ1-4, the V gene TRBV28, with D uncertain. The CDR3 spans 16 residues. V was clipped by 3 bases and J by 8 bases, with 19 bases between them. From germline, CDR1 is MDHEN and CDR2 SYDVKM. The CDR3 DNA is TGTGCCAGCAGTTTTCGTCGGTTTTGGGGAGGGGAAAAACTGTTTTTT. Translated, it gives CASSFRRFWGGEKLFF.

This chain uses TRBV6-6 with TRBJ2-5; 11 bases line up with TRBD2. CDR1 is MNHNY, CDR2 SVGAGI, per germline (reference sequence). V shed 4 bases and J 4 bases; nucleotides not matched to a gene: 8. This CDR3 has 16 amino acids. CDR3: CASSSRSGGALETQYF. Here the CDR3 DNA reads TGTGCCAGCAGTTCCCGTAGCGGGGGGGCTTTAGAGACCCAGTACTTC.

With respect to this clonotype: In this CDR3 the conserved last residue, phenylalanine or tryptophan, is missing, so a read error is likely. The J gene is TRBJ2-6, the V gene TRBV4-1; no reliable D call. The ends were cut back, 1 base at V and 2 bases at J, with 9 bases in the middle. Germline V gives CDR1 MGHRA, CDR2 YSYEKL. The CDR3 is 16 amino acids. CDR3 sequence reads: CASSQVWDAGANVLTC. CDR3 DNA: TGCGCCAGCAGCCAAGTGTGGGATGCTGGGGCCAACGTCCTGACTTGC.

The chain has TRBV11-3 and TRBJ2-7; D unclear. The V end was cut by 3 bases, the J end by 0 bases, with 12 bases between. This CDR3 comprises 15 residues. Germline loops: CDR1 SGHNT, CDR2 YENEEA. DNA for the CDR3: TGTGCCAGCAGCTTGCTGGGTCCCGACTCCTACGAGCAGTACTTC. It codes for CASSLLGPDSYEQYF.

The rearrangement joins TRBV11-3 to TRBJ2-3; TRBD2 agrees at 11 bases. Germline V gene data show CDR1 as SGHNT and CDR2 as YENEEA. V lost 4 bases to trimming and J lost 4 bases; unmatched junction nucleotides: 4. The CDR3 has 15 residues. CDR3 residues: CASSWSSGGADTQYF. The CDR3 DNA reads TGTGCCAGCAGCTGGAGTAGCGGGGGGGCAGATACGCAGTATTTT.

The V call is TRBV7-2, the J call TRBJ2-3, with TRBD2 identical over 8 bases. V trimming: 7 bases; J trimming: 1 base; junction bases outside the gene matches: 4. The CDR3 is 14 amino acids. CDR1 is SGHTA, CDR2 FQGNSA, per germline. Here the CDR3 DNA reads TGTGCCAGCATCCGGGGGGGTGGCACAGATACGCAGTATTTT. This sequence encodes CASIRGGGTDTQYF.